One sample yielded the 7 T cell receptor beta chains listed below, sequenced in a study of T cell responses to AZD1222 COVID-19 vaccine. The protocol was immunoSEQ multiplex PCR, while the TCRdb copy is restricted to in-frame clones and leaves out a portion. Among 150,000 or so clones, about nine tenths were seen once, and the ten largest hold 1.1% to 1.5%. The source was peripheral blood, collected on day 0 of AZD1222 vaccination. The receptors here all came from an adult in good health.

J is TRBJ1-2 and V is TRBV28; 8 nucleotides match TRBD1. J was trimmed by 8 bases and V by 5 bases; bases with no gene match: 13. Germline CDR1 and CDR2: MDHEN and SYDVKM. CDR3 length: 15 amino acids. In DNA, the CDR3 is TGTGCCAGCAGTCCCACTCGGACAGGGCGAGAGGGCTACACCTTC. Translated: CASSPTRTGREGYTF.

A few counts support this clone. The V call is TRBV2, the J call TRBJ2-7; D remains unclear. Trimming pared 8 bases from V and 5 bases from J, leaving 4 bases between. Germline V gene data show CDR1 as SNHLY and CDR2 as FYNNEI. The CDR3 contains 9 residues. This CDR3 is CASENEQYF. The CDR3 DNA sequence: TGTGCCAGCGAGAACGAGCAGTACTTC.

The rearrangement uses TRBV6-5 and TRBJ2-1; the D gene is possibly TRBD1 (6 bases). Per the germline V gene, CDR1 is MNHEY and CDR2 is SVGAGI. This CDR3 is built from 14 residues. V was trimmed by 7 bases and J by 10 bases, leaving 20 bases between them. The CDR3 DNA reads TGTGCCAGCACGGCCGGACAGCCGCTTGGGGAGCAGTTCTTC. It yields the protein CASTAGQPLGEQFF.

The chain carries TRBV5-1 and TRBJ1-2; tentative D call: TRBD1 (6 bases). CDR1 and CDR2 (germline): SGHRS, YFSETQ. This CDR3 comprises 18 residues. V lost 4 bases and J lost 8, with 30 bases in between. The CDR3, as DNA: TGCGCCAGCAGCGACGTTTCGTTACAGGGCGGTGGGGACCGAGGCTACACCTTC. Residues: CASSDVSLQGGGDRGYTF. Full variable domain (rest looked up from reference TRBV5-1 and TRBJ1-2): KAGVTQTPRYLIKTRGQQVTLSCSPISGHRSVSWYQQTPGQGLQFLFEYFSETQRNKGNFPGRFSGRQFSNSRSEMNVSTLELGDSALYLCASSDVSLQGGGDRGYTFGSGTRLTVV.

The chain employs TRBV28 and TRBJ1-5; unclear D gene. The length of the CDR3 is 16 residues. Trimming shortened V by 2 bases and J by 1 base, and 12 bases separated the two germline ends. Germline V gives CDR1 MDHEN, CDR2 SYDVKM. As DNA, the CDR3 is TGTGCCAGCAGTTTAGGCCCCATATCGAGCAATCAGCCCCAGCATTTT. Its translation is CASSLGPISSNQPQHF.

The rearrangement uses TRBV19 and TRBJ1-6; D may be TRBD1 (5 bases). The germline V and J ends were trimmed by 10 bases and 7 bases, with 14 bases remaining between them. Per the germline V gene, CDR1 is LNHDA and CDR2 is SQIVND (reference sequence). CDR3 length: 13 residues. The CDR3 loop reads CATKDIANSPLHF. CDR3 DNA sequence: TGTGCCACGAAGGACATAGCCAATTCACCCCTCCACTTT.

This clone was detected once. The chain employs TRBV6-1 and TRBJ1-6; D is unresolved. The CDR3 length is 16 residues. Germline V gene sequence: CDR1 MNHNS, CDR2 SASEGT. V was pared by 0 bases and J by 4 bases, with 10 bases between. CDR3 sequence (DNA): TGTGCCAGCAGTGAAGCGCTTCGGGATTATAATTCACCCCTCCACTTT. Amino acid sequence: CASSEALRDYNSPLHF.